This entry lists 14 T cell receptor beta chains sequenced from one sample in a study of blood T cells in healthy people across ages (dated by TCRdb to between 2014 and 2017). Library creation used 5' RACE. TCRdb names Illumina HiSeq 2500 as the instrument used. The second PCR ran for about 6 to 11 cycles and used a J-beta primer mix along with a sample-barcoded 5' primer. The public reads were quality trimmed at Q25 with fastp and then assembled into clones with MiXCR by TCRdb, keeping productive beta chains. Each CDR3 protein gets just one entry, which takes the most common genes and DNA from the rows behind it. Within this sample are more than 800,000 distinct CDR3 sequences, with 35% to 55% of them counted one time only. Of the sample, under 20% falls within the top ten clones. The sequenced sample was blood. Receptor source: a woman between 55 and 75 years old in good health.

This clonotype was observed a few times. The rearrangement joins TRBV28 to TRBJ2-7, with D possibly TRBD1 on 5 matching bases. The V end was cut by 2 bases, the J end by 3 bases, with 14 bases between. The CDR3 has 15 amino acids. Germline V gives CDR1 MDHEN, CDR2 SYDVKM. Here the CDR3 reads CASSLPAGMNYEQYF. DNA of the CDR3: TGTGCCAGCAGTTTACCGGCAGGGATGAACTACGAGCAGTACTTC.

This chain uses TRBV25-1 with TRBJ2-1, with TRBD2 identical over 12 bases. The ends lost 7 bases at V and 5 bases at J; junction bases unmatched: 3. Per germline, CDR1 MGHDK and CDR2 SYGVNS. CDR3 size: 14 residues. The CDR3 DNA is TGTGCCAGCAAAAGGACTAGCGGGGACAATGAGCAGTTCTTC. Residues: CASKRTSGDNEQFF.

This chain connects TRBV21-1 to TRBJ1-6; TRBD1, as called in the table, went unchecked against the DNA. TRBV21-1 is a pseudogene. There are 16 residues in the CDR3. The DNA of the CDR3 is TGTGCCACCTTACTCTGGGGGCCGTCCTATAATTCACCCCTCCACTTT. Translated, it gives CATLLWGPSYNSPLHF.

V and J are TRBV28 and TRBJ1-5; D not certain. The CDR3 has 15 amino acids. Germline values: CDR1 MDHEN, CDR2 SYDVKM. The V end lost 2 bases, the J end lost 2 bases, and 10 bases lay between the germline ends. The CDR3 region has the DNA TGTGCCAGCAGTTTAAGCTTAGGCGGCAATCAGCCCCAGCATTTT. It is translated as CASSLSLGGNQPQHF.

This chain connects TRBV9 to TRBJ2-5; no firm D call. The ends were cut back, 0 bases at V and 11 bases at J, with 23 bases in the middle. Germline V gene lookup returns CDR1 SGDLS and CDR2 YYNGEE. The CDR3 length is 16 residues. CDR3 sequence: CASSVVAESRNSEQYF. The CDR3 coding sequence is TGTGCCAGCAGCGTAGTAGCCGAGAGTCGTAATTCTGAGCAGTACTTC.

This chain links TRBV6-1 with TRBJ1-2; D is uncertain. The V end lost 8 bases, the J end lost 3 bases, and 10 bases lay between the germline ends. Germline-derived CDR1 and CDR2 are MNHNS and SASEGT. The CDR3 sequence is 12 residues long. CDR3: CASFGDYYGYTF. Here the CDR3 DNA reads TGTGCCAGCTTTGGGGATTACTATGGCTACACCTTC.

The CDR3, as DNA: TGTGCCAGCAGGCCTAGACTAGCCCAAGAGACCCAGTACTTC. It codes for CASRPRLAQETQYF. The chain joins TRBV2 to TRBJ2-5; 7 bases match TRBD2. Per the germline V gene, CDR1 is SNHLY and CDR2 is FYNNEI. Trimming removed 6 bases from V and 1 base from J; junction bases left unmatched: 5. This CDR3 spans 14 amino acids.

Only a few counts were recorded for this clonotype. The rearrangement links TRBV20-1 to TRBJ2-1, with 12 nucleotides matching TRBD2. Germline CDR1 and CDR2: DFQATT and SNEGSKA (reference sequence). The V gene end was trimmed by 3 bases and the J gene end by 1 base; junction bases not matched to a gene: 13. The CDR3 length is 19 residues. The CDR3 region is CSARPTSGSLPRSYNEQFF. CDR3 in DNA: TGCAGTGCTAGGCCGACTAGCGGGAGCCTACCTCGATCCTACAATGAGCAGTTCTTC.

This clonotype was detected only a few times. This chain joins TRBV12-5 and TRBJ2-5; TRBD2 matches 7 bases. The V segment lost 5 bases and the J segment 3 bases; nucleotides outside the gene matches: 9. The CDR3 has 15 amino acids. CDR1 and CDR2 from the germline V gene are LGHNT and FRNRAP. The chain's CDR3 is CASGNSSGAEETQYF. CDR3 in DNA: TGTGCTAGTGGTAACTCTAGCGGCGCGGAAGAGACCCAGTACTTC.

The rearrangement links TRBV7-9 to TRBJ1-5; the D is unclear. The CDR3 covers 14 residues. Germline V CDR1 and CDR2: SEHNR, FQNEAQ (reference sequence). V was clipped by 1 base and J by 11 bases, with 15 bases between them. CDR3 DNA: TGTGCCAGCAGCTTAGATAGGGAAGCAGATACCCAGCATTTT. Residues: CASSLDREADTQHF.

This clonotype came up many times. The CDR3, as DNA: TGTGCCAGCAGTTTAGGAACTAGCGGGAAAGATACGCAGTATTTT. This codes for CASSLGTSGKDTQYF. The chain carries TRBV12-3 or TRBV12-4 and TRBJ2-3; 10 bases align to TRBD2. The junction had 3 bases not matched to a gene; V was cut back by 1 base and J by 5 bases. This CDR3 has 15 residues.

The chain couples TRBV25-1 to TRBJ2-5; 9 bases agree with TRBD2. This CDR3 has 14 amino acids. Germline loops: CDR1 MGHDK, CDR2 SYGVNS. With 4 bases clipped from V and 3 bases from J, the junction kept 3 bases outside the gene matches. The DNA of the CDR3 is TGTGCCAGCAGTGGGACTAGCGTAAAAGAGACCCAGTACTTC. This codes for CASSGTSVKETQYF.

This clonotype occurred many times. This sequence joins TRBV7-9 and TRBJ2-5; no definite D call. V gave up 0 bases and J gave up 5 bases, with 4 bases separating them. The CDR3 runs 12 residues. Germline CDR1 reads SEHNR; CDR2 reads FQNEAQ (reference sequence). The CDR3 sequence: CASSLARETQYF. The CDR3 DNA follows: TGTGCCAGCAGCTTAGCGAGGGAGACCCAGTACTTC.

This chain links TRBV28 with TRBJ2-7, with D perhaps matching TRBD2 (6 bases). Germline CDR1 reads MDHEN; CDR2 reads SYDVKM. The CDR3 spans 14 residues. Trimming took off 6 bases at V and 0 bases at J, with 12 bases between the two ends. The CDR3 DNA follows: TGTGCCAGCAGACCCCAGGAGGGCTCCTACGAGCAGTACTTC. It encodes CASRPQEGSYEQYF.